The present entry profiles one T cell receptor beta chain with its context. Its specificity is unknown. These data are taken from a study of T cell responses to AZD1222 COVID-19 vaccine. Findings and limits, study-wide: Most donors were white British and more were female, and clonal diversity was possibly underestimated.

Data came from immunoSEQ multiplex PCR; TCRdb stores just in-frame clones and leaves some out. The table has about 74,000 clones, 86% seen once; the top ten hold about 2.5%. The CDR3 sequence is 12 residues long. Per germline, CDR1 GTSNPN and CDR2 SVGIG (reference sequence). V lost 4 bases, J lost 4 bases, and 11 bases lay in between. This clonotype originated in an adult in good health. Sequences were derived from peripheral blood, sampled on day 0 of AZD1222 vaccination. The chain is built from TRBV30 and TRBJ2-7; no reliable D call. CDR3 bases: TGTGCCTGGAAACCATACGGTTACGAGCAGTACTTC. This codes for CAWKPYGYEQYF.